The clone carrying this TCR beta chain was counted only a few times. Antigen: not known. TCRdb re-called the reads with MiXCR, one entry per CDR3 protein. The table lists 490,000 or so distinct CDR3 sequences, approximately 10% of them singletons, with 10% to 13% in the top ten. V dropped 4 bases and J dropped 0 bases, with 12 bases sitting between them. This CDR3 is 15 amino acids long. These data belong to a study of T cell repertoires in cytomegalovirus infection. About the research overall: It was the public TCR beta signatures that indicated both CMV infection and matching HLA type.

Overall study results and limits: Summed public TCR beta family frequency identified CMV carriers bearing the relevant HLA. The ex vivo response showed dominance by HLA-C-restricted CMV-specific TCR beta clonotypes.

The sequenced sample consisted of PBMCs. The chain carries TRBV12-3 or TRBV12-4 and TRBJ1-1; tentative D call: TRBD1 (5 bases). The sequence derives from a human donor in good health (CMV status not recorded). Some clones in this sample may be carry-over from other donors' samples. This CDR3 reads CASSSPRALNTEAFF. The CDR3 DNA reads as TGTGCCAGCAGTTCCCCCAGGGCCTTGAACACTGAAGCTTTCTTT.